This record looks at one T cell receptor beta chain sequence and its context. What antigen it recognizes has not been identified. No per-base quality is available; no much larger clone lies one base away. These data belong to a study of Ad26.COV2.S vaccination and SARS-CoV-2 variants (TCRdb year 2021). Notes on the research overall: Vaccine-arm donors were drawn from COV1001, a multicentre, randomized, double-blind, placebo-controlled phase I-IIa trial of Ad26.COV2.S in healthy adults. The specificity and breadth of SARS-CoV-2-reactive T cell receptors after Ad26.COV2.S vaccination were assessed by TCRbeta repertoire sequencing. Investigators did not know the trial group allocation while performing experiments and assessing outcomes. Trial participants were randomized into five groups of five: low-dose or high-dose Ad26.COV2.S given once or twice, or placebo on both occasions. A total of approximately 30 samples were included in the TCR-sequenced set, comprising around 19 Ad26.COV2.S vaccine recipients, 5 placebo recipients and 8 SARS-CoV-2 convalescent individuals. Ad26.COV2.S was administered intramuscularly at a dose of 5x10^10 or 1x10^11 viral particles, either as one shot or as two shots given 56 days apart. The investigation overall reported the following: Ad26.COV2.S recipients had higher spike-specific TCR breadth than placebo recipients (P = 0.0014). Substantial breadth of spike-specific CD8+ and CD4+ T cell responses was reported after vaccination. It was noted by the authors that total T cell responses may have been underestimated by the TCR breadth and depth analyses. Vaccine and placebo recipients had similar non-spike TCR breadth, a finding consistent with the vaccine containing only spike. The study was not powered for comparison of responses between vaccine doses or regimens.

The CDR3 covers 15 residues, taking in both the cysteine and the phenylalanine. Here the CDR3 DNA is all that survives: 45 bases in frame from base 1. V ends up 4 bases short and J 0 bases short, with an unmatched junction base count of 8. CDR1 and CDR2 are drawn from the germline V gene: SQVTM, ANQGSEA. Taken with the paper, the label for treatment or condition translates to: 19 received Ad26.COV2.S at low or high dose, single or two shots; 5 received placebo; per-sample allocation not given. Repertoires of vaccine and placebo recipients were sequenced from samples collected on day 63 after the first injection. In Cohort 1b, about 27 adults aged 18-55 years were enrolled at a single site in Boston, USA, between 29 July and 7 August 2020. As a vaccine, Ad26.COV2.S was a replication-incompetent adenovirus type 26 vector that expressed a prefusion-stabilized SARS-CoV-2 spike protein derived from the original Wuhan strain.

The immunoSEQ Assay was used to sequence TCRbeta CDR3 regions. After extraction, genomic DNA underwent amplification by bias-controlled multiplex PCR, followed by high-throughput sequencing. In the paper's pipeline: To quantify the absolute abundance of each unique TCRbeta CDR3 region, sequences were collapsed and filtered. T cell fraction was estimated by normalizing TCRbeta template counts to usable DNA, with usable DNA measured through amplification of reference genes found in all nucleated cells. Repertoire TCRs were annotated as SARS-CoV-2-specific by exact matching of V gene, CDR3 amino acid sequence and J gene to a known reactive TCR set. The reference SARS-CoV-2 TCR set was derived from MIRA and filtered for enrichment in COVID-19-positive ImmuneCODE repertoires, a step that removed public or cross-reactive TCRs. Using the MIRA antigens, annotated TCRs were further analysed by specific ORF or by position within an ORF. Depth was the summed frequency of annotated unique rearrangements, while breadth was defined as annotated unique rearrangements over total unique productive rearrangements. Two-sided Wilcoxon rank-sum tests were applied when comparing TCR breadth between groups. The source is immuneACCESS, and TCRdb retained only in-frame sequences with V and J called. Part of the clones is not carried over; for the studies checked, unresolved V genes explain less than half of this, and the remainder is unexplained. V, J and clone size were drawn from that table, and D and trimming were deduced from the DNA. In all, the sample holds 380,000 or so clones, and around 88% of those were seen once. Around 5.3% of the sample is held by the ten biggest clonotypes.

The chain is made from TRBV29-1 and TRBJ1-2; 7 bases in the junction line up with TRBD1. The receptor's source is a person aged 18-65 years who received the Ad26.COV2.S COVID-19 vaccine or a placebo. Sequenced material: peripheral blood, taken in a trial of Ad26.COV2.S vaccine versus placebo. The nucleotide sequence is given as TGCAGCGTTGTTTACGGGACAGAAGCTAACTATGGCTACACCTTC. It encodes CSVVYGTEANYGYTF.